A few counts support the clone carrying this T cell receptor beta chain. Its antigen remains unknown. The CDR3 is made up of 13 amino acids. V lost 3 bases and J lost 2, with 7 bases in between. Germline V gene lookup returns CDR1 MRHNA and CDR2 SNTAGT. This specimen comes from a study of CD8 T cells in ankylosing spondylitis. Study-level results: A TCR beta motif of about 8 highly homologous variants seemed to mark ankylosing spondylitis blood. Prior literature has documented some motif variants in synovial fluid and blood from reactive arthritis.

Quantitative 5'-RACE was performed with molecular barcodes, and it yielded the TCR beta libraries. MiXCR was run by TCRdb on the 5' RACE reads, yielding one entry per CDR3 protein. Among under 300,000 distinct CDR3 sequences listed, 9.5% to 12% were seen once. The chain combines TRBV6-4 with TRBJ1-1, with D unresolved. The source is a male donor with ankylosing spondylitis or in good health (not recorded which). The sequencing sample was made of blood, either unsorted or a sorted T cell fraction (not recorded which). The CDR3 coding sequence is TGTGCCAGCAGTGAGGAAGTAAACACTGAAGCTTTCTTT. This codes for CASSEEVNTEAFF.